What follows is one T cell receptor beta chain and its context. Germline CDR1 reads MNHEY; CDR2 reads SVGAGI. Trimming stripped 0 bases from V and 5 bases from J, with 10 bases between. This CDR3 comprises 14 residues. These data originate in a study of cytomegalovirus exposure and HLA in healthy donors. This table comes from immunoSEQ multiplex PCR, and its TCRdb copy is limited to in-frame clones, with some not included. The sample shows roughly 200,000 clones, about 81% of them seen only once. V usage is TRBV6-5 and J usage is TRBJ2-5, with D maybe TRBD2 (5 bases). The specimen was PBMCs. This clonotype was obtained from a woman aged 25 to 39 in good health and CMV-seronegative. CDR3 region: CASSYSRGIETQYF. The CDR3 coding sequence is TGTGCCAGCAGTTACTCACGAGGGATTGAGACCCAGTACTTC.